The 10 T cell receptor beta chains reported below all come from one sample, sequenced in a study of CD8+CD57+ T cells in acquired aplastic anemia. CDR3 and TCR beta VDJ profiling relied on genomic DNA as the template. TCRdb re-derived calls from the reads in MiXCR, one entry per CDR3 protein. The data contain about 170,000 distinct CDR3 sequences, about 60% of them singletons. The source material was sorted CD4+, CD8+, or CD8+CD57+ T cells (not recorded which) from PBMCs. Receptors originate from a human donor in good health.

The chain has TRBV7-9 and TRBJ1-1; D call uncertain. Per germline, CDR1 SEHNR and CDR2 FQNEAQ (reference sequence). Trimming removed 4 bases at V and 5 bases at J, with 14 bases between. The CDR3 is made up of 14 amino acids. The CDR3 is CASSSDRVGTEAFF. The CDR3 nucleotides are TGTGCCAGCAGCTCAGATCGGGTGGGAACTGAAGCTTTCTTT.

The chain employs TRBV20-1 and TRBJ1-1; D may be TRBD1 (6 bases). The CDR3 is 14 residues long. Trimming left V 0 bases short and J 4 bases short, with 12 bases between. The germline V gene has CDR1 DFQATT and CDR2 SNEGSKA (reference sequence). CDR3 sequence: CSARDWDTGTEAFF. DNA for the CDR3: TGCAGTGCTAGAGATTGGGACACTGGCACTGAAGCTTTCTTT.

This rearrangement joins TRBV7-9 to TRBJ1-6, with D possibly being TRBD1 (5 bases). The CDR3 is 15 residues long. V was trimmed by 5 bases and J by 7 bases, leaving 15 bases between them. Per the germline V gene, CDR1 is SEHNR and CDR2 is FQNEAQ (reference sequence). The CDR3 loop is CASSKRTYENSPLHF. The CDR3 coding sequence is TGTGCCAGCAGCAAACGGACATATGAGAATTCACCCCTCCACTTT.

At least ten counts were recorded for this clonotype. The chain is built from TRBV24-1 and TRBJ2-1; D may be TRBD1 (6 bases). Trimming removed 7 bases from V and 7 bases from J, with 10 bases in between. The CDR3 is made up of 12 amino acids. The germline CDR1 and CDR2 sequences are KGHDR and SFDVKD. This CDR3 is CATRGTGNEQFF. For the CDR3, the DNA is TGTGCCACCAGGGGAACAGGGAATGAGCAGTTCTTC.

This clonotype has ten or more counts. V usage is TRBV30 and J usage is TRBJ2-7; D may be TRBD1 (5 bases). Germline V gives CDR1 GTSNPN, CDR2 SVGIG (reference sequence). The CDR3 length is 12 residues. Trimming took off 5 bases at V and 0 bases at J, with 8 bases between the two ends. CDR3 in DNA: TGTGCCTGGGACAGTAGCTCCTACGAGCAGTACTTC. Protein product: CAWDSSSYEQYF.

This chain uses TRBV7-2 with TRBJ1-2; the match to TRBD1 covers 7 bases. V gave up 5 bases and J gave up 7 bases; unmatched junction bases: 10. Germline V CDR1 and CDR2: SGHTA, FQGNSA. CDR3 length: 14 residues. CDR3 region: CASSPRQGGGGYTF. CDR3 nucleotide sequence: TGTGCCAGCAGCCCCCGACAGGGTGGGGGTGGCTACACCTTC.

V and J are TRBV7-9 and TRBJ2-3; no firm D call. CDR3 length equals 12 residues. Germline assignment: CDR1 SEHNR and CDR2 FQNEAQ (reference sequence). V was pared by 4 bases and J by 6 bases, with 8 bases between. CDR3 sequence reads: CASSSTEDTQYF. CDR3 nucleotide sequence: TGTGCCAGCAGCTCGACGGAGGATACGCAGTATTTT.

The J gene is TRBJ2-3, the V gene TRBV7-3; a possible D gene is TRBD1 (5 bases). The CDR3 has 20 residues. The germline V and J ends were trimmed by 1 base and 5 bases, with 28 bases remaining between them. The germline V gene encodes CDR1 SGHTA and CDR2 FQGTGA. Here the CDR3 DNA reads TGTGCCAGCAGCTTAAACCCAATCAGGACACTCTCAAGGGGTGGAGATACGCAGTATTTT. Translated, it gives CASSLNPIRTLSRGGDTQYF.

The CDR3 region is CATSRDRGQGARNTIYF. In DNA, the CDR3 is TGTGCCACCAGCAGAGATCGGGGACAGGGGGCTCGAAACACCATATATTTT. The chain recombines TRBV15 with TRBJ1-3, with 12 bases that match TRBD1. CDR1 is LNHNV, CDR2 YYDKDF, per germline (reference sequence). The CDR3 runs 17 residues. The V segment lost 0 bases and the J segment 5 bases; nucleotides outside the gene matches: 5.

This clonotype was counted between two and nine times. This chain uses TRBV9 with TRBJ1-6; TRBD1 agrees at 8 bases. With 2 bases clipped from V and 4 bases from J, the junction kept 8 bases outside the gene matches. Germline CDR1 is SGDLS and CDR2 is YYNGEE. This CDR3 spans 17 amino acids. In nucleotides, the CDR3 is TGTGCCAGCAGCGTGGATGACAGGGGAAGTTATAATTCACCCCTCCACTTT. Encoded protein: CASSVDDRGSYNSPLHF.